The T cell receptor (beta chain) described here comes from a study of molecular identifiers for immune sequencing clone quantification. Looked up from germline, CDR1 is LNHDA and CDR2 is SQIVND (reference sequence). The V end was cut by 8 bases, the J end by 3 bases, with 10 bases between. The CDR3 length is 13 residues. TCRdb called the PCR reads again in MiXCR, with one record for every CDR3 protein. The repertoire includes around 460,000 distinct CDR3 sequences, about 26% of them detected once, and approximately 0.8% sits in the top ten. About this clonotype: Given the absence of the conserved phenylalanine or tryptophan at the CDR3 end, a read error is likely.

This TCR came from a human donor in good health. Some libraries in this study had Jurkat cell RNA spiked in. The sequencing sample was made of naive CD8+ T cells from blood, with Jurkat cell RNA spiked in. Regarding subset: FACS-sorted CD8+CD4-CCR7+CD45RA+ naive T cells. V usage is TRBV19 and J usage is TRBJ1-4; no clear D. The CDR3: CASHGLANEKLFS. The CDR3 bases are TGTGCCAGTCACGGGTTAGCTAATGAAAAACTGTTTTCT.